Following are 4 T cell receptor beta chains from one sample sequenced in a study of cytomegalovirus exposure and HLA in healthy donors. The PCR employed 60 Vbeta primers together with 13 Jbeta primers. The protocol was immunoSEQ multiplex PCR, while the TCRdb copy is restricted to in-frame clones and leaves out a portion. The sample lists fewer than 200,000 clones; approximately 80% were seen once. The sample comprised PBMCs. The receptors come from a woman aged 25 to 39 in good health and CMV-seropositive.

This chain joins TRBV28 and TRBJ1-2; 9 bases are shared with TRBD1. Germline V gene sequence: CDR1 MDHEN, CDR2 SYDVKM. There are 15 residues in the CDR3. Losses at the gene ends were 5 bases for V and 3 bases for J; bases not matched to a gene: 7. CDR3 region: CASSPQGQGYYGYTF. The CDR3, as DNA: TGTGCCAGCAGTCCCCAGGGACAGGGCTACTATGGCTACACCTTC.

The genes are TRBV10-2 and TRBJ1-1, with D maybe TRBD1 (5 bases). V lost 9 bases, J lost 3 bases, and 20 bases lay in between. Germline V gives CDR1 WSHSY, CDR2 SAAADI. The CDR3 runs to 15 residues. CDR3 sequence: CASAPMGRVDTEAFF. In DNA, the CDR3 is TGCGCCAGTGCCCCGATGGGCAGGGTGGACACTGAAGCTTTCTTT.

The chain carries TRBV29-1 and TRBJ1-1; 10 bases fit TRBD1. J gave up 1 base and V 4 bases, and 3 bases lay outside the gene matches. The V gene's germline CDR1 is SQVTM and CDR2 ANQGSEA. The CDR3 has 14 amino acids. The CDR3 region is CSVGDRGRNTEAFF. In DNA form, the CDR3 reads TGCAGCGTTGGTGACAGGGGGCGGAACACTGAAGCTTTCTTT.

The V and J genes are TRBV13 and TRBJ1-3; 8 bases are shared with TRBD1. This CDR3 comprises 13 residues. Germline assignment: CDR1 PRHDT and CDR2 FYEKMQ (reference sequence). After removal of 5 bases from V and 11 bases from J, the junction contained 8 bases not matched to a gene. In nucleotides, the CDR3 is TGTGCCAGCAGCGCCTGGGACAGGTCGGCCATATATTTT. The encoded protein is CASSAWDRSAIYF.